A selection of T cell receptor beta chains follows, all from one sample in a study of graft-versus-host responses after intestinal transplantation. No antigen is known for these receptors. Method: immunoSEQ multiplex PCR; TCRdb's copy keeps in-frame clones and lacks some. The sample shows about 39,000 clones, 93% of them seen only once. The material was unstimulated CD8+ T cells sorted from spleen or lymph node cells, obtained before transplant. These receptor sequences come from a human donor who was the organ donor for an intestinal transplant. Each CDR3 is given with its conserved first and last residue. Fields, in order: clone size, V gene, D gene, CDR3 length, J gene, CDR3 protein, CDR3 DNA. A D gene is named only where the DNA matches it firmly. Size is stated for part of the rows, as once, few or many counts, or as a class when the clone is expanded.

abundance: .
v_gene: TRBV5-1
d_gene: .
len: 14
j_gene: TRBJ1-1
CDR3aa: CASSFPEMNTEAFF
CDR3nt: TGCGCCAGCAGCTTCCCGGAAATGAACACTGAAGCTTTCTTT

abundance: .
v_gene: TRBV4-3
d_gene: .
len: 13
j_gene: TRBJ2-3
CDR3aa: CASSQDGPDTQYF
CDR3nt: TGCGCCAGCAGCCAAGACGGGCCAGATACGCAGTATTTT

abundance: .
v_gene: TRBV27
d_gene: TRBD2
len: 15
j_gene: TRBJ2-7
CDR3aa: CASSLSIGLAYEQYF
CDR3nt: TGTGCCAGCAGTTTATCAATTGGACTAGCCTACGAGCAGTACTTC

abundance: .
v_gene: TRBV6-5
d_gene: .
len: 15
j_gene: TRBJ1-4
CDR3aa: CASSSGRGGYEKLFF
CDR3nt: TGTGCCAGCAGTTCAGGTCGTGGCGGGTATGAAAAACTGTTTTTT

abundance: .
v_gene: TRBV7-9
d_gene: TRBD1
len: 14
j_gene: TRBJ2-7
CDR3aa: CASSPGTGEDEQYF
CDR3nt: TGTGCCAGCAGCCCCGGGACAGGGGAAGACGAGCAGTACTTC

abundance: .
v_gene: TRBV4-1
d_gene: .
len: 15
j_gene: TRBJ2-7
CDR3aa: CASSQDRQNPYEQYF
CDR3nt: TGCGCCAGCAGCCAAGACCGGCAGAACCCCTACGAGCAGTACTTC

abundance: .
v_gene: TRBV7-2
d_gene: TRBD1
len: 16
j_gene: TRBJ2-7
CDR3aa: CASRRTGGGLPYEQYF
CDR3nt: TGTGCCAGCAGAAGGACAGGGGGAGGCCTTCCCTACGAGCAGTACTTC

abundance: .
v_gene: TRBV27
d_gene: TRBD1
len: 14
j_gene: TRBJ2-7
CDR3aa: CASSPGTGLYEQYF
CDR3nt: TGTGCCAGCAGCCCCGGGACAGGGTTATACGAGCAGTACTTC

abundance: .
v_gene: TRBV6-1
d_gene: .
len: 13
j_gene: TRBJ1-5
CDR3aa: CASSEARGQPQHF
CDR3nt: TGTGCCAGCAGTGAAGCGAGGGGCCAGCCCCAGCATTTT

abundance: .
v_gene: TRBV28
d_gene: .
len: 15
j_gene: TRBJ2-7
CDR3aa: CASSLFSGGGYEQYF
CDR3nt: TGTGCCAGCAGTTTATTCTCAGGGGGAGGATACGAGCAGTACTTC

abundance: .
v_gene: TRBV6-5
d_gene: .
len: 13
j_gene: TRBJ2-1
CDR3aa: CASMRARNNEQFF
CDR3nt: TGTGCCAGCATGAGGGCCAGGAACAATGAGCAGTTCTTC

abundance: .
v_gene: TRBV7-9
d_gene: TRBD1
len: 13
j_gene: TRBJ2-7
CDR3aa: CASSTPDRGEQYF
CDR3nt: TGTGCCAGCTCAACCCCAGACAGGGGCGAGCAGTACTTC

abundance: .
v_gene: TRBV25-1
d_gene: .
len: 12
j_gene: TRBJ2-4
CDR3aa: CASSVGKNIQYF
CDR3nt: TGTGCCAGCAGTGTGGGGAAAAACATTCAGTACTTC

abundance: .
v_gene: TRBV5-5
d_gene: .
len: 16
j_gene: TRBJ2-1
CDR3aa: CASSLRSQVNNNEQFF
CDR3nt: TGTGCCAGCAGCTTGAGGTCTCAGGTAAACAACAATGAGCAGTTCTTC

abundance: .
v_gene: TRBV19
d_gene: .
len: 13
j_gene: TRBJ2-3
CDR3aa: CASVGGSTDTQYF
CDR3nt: TGTGCCAGTGTAGGAGGATCCACAGATACGCAGTATTTT

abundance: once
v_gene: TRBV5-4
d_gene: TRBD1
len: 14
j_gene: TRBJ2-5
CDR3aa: CASSSRTGQETQYF
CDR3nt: TGTGCCAGCAGCTCCAGGACAGGGCAAGAGACCCAGTACTTC

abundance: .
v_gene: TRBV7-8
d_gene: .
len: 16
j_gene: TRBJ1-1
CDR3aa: CASSLGGGRGDTEAFF
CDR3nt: TGTGCCAGCAGCTTAGGGGGGGGGAGAGGGGACACTGAAGCTTTCTTT

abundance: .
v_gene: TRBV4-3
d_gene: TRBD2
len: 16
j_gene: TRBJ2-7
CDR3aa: CASSRGLAGRAYEQYF
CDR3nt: TGCGCCAGCAGCAGGGGCTTAGCTGGGAGGGCCTACGAGCAGTACTTC

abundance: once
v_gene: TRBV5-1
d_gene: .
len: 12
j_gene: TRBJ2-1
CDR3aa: CASSLSDNEQFF
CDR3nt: TGCGCCAGCAGCCTATCAGACAATGAGCAGTTCTTC

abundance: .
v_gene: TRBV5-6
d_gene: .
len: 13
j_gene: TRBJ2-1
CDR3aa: CASSYPPDNEQFF
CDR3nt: TGTGCCAGCAGCTACCCCCCGGACAATGAGCAGTTCTTC

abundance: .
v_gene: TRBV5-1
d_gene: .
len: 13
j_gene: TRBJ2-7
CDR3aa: CASSLAVSYEQYF
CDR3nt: TGCGCCAGCAGCTTGGCCGTATCCTACGAGCAGTACTTC

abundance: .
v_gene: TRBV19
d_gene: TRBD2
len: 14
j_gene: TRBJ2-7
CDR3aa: CASSPGLAAYEQYF
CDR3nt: TGTGCCAGTAGTCCGGGACTAGCGGCCTACGAGCAGTACTTC

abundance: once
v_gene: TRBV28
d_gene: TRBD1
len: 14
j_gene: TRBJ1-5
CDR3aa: CASSVGTENQPQHF
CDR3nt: TGTGCCAGCAGTGTAGGGACAGAGAATCAGCCCCAGCATTTT

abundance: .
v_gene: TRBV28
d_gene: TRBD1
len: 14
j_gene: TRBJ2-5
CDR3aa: CASSSDRGRETQYF
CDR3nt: TGTGCCAGCAGTTCAGACAGGGGAAGAGAGACCCAGTACTTC

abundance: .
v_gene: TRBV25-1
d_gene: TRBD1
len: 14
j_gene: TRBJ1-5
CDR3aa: CASSEDRVNQPQHF
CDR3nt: TGTGCCAGCAGCGAGGACAGGGTCAATCAGCCCCAGCATTTT

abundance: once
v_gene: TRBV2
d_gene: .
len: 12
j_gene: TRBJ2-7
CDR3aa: CASHSARAKQYF
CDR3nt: TGTGCCAGCCACTCGGCGAGAGCAAAGCAGTACTTC

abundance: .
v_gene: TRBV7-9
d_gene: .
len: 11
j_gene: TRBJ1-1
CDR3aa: CASSRNTEAFF
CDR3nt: TGTGCCAGCAGCCGGAACACTGAAGCTTTCTTT

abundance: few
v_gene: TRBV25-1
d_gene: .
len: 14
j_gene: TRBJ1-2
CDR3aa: CASSEWGAGYGYTF
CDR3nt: TGTGCCAGCAGTGAATGGGGGGCGGGGTATGGCTACACCTTC

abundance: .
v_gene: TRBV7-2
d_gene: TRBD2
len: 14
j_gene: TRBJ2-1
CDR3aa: CASTPSGARDEQFF
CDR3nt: TGTGCCAGCACCCCTAGCGGGGCTCGGGATGAGCAGTTCTTC

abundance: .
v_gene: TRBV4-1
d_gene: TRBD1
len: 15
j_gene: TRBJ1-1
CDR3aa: CASSRRQGEGTEAFF
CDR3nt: TGCGCCAGCAGCCGCCGACAGGGCGAAGGCACTGAAGCTTTCTTT

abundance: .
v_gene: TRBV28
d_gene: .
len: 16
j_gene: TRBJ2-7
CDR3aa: CASSQEGLGVQNEQYF
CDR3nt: TGTGCCAGCAGCCAAGAAGGGCTAGGGGTTCAGAACGAGCAGTACTTC

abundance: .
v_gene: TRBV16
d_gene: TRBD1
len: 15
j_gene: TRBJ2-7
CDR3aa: CASSQSQGDLYEQYF
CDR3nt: TGTGCCAGCAGCCAATCGCAGGGGGACCTATACGAGCAGTACTTC

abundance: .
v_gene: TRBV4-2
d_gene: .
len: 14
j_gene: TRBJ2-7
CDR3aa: CASSQNTAVYEQYF
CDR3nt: TGTGCCAGCAGCCAAAATACGGCAGTCTACGAGCAGTACTTC

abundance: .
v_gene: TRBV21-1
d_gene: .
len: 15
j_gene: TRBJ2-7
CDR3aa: CASTKGGGSSYEQYF
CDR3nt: TGTGCCAGCACCAAGGGTGGGGGCAGCTCCTACGAGCAGTACTTC

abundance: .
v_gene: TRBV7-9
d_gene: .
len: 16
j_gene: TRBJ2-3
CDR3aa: CASSFPTTRVPDTQYF
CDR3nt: TGTGCCAGCAGCTTCCCGACGACTAGGGTCCCAGATACGCAGTATTTT

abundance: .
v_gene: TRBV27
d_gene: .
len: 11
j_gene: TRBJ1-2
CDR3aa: CASSANYGYTF
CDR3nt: TGTGCCAGCAGTGCTAACTATGGCTACACCTTC

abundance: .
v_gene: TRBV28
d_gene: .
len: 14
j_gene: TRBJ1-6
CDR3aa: CASSPVGLGSPLHF
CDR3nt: TGTGCCAGCAGTCCAGTCGGGTTGGGGTCACCCCTCCACTTT

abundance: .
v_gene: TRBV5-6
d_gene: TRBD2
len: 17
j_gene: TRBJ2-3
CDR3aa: CASSLKGGLADTDTQYF
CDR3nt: TGTGCCAGCAGCTTGAAGGGTGGACTAGCGGACACAGATACGCAGTATTTT

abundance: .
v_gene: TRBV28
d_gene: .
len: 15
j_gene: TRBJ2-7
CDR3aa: CASSFPDSLSYEQYF
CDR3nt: TGTGCCAGCAGTTTCCCCGACAGTCTCTCCTACGAGCAGTACTTC

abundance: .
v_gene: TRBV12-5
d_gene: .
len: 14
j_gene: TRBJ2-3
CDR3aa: CASGLDLSTDTQYF
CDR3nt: TGTGCTAGTGGTTTGGACCTGAGCACAGATACGCAGTATTTT

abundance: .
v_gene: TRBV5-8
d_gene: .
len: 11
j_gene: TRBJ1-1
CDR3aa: CASSLSTEAFF
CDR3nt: TGTGCCAGCAGCTTGTCCACTGAAGCTTTCTTT

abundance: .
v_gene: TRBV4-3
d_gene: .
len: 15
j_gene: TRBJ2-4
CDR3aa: CASSQDPSARDIQYF
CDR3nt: TGCGCCAGCAGCCAAGATCCTTCCGCAAGGGACATTCAGTACTTC

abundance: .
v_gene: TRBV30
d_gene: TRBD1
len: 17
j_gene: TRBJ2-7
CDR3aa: CAWSPVVGTGGFYEQYF
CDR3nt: TGTGCCTGGAGTCCTGTCGTCGGGACAGGGGGATTCTACGAGCAGTACTTC

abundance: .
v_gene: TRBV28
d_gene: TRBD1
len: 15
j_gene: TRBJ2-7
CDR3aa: CASSFIPTGAYEQYF
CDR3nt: TGTGCCAGCAGTTTCATTCCGACAGGGGCCTACGAGCAGTACTTC

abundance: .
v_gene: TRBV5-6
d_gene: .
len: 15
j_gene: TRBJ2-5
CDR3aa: CASSSVGGGAGTQYF
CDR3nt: TGTGCCAGCAGCTCGGTCGGAGGGGGCGCAGGGACCCAGTACTTC

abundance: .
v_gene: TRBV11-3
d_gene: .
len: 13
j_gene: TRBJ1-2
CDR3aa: CASSSQGNYGYTF
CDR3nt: TGTGCCAGCAGCTCACAGGGAAACTATGGCTACACCTTC